This TCR beta chain was captured by sequencing in a study of shared clonotypes between healthy human individuals (TCRdb year 2020). Looking at the study overall: A couple of women and a few men aged 18 to 49 years were included in the cohort. Per donor, three plates each were used for CD4 naive and CD4 memory, two for CD8 naive, and one for CD8 memory. The study deeply sequenced blood TCR repertoires of about 5 healthy adults to estimate repertoire size and the extent of clonotype sharing between individuals. To increase sequencing depth and limit assay-specific biases, TCR repertoire library preparation and sequencing were carried out by different laboratories using diverse techniques. Leukapheresis yielded between about 0.94 and 10 billion PBMCs per donor.

TCR CDR3 regions were amplified from genomic DNA by multiplex PCR using the deep immunoSEQ assay. Genomic DNA extracted from each cell subset was distributed evenly over all wells of several immunoSEQ 96-well plates, and each plate served as one replicate. For sorted subsets, about 200 ng genomic DNA, equal to tens of thousands of T cell genomes, was loaded into each replicate PCR. Purified libraries were measured with a Qubit 3.0 fluorometer, size-checked on a Bioanalyzer 2100, and measured again with the KAPA Library Quantification kit. Every immunoSEQ 96-well plate was sequenced on a dedicated single-read 150-cycle Illumina NextSeq 550 flow cell. On the authors' methods: The immunoSEQ output contained only junctional sequences without quality scores, so filtering could not match that applied to full-length reads. Sequences were annotated with PyIR, a Python wrapper for IgBLAST v1.9, and V/J genes and CDR3 were assigned using IMGT germline references. Any read was removed if the V/J assignment was weak (E-value above 1e-6), the CDR3 was missing, or the read contained stop codons, out-of-frame junctions, or ambiguous translated residues. V3J clonotypes were defined as sequences sharing the same inferred V gene, J gene, and CDR3 amino acid sequence. The percentage overlap between two repertoires was calculated by dividing the number of shared unique clonotypes by the size of the smaller repertoire. RTK rarefaction, the Chao1 estimator, and Recon v2.1 estimates of unobserved clonotypes were used to assess repertoire richness. For all TCRbeta clonotypes obtained by the gDNA method from a few donors, generation probabilities were computed with OLGA. The immuneACCESS repertoire file appears here via TCRdb, limited to in-frame rearrangements. These files lack a portion of the clones; in checked studies, under half of the deficit traces to unresolved V genes, and the cause of the others is not known. That table supplies the V and J calls and clone size; D and trimming were determined from the DNA. This sample is represented by some 2.3 million clones; 80% to 95% of them were singletons. Clones ranked in the top ten supply about 0.37% of the sample.

The study at large found these results: Incomplete sequencing was indicated by rarefaction of sorted-subset datasets, despite the large sequencing depth. Only blood was sampled, and tissue TCR repertoires likely differ from those in blood. When four donors were compared, the shared fraction of clonotypes was roughly 4.8% for naive CD4, more than 3% for naive CD8, more than 2% for memory CD4, and 0.35% to 0.4% for memory CD8. Because the study included only a small number of donors, the genetic and exposure-history diversity represented was limited. Pairwise subsampling led to the expectation that sequencing depth would affect the degree of clonotype sharing among donors. Compared with non-shared clonotypes, clonotypes shared by all four sorted-subset donors had higher generation probabilities. Larger estimated clonotype richness was generally found for naive subsets than for memory subsets.

From V the trimming removes 4 bases and from J it removes 1 base, while the gene matches leave 10 bases of the junction unaccounted for. The germline V gene gives CDR1 as LGHNA and CDR2 as YNFKEQ. The CDR3, from cysteine to phenylalanine, totals 18 residues. The only DNA kept is the CDR3, 54 bases in frame from the first base. On this clone: Its antigen specificity is not known. Qualities for individual bases were not recorded, and no much larger clone is one base off.

Donors were healthy HIV-negative adults with no recently reported acute infections or vaccinations. All donors were Caucasian adults living in Nashville, Tennessee, USA. CD4+ T cells were enriched through magnetic negative selection, after which naive cells were positively selected on CD45RA and the remaining negative fraction served as the memory subset. Blood was obtained by leukapheresis, after which PBMCs were separated by Ficoll-Histopaque density gradient centrifugation and cryopreserved in liquid nitrogen vapor phase. Purity and quantity of every magnetically sorted T cell population were checked by analytical flow cytometry. From each sorted fraction, genomic DNA was isolated and quantified by UV absorbance on a Nanodrop 2000c.

The rearranged chain carries TRBV4-2 and TRBJ2-5; 12 nucleotides in the junction match TRBD2. The origin of this receptor is a man younger than 35 in good health. Some clones in this sample may be carry-over from other donors' samples. Sequencing was done on a sample of naive CD4+ T cells from PBMCs. In the paper's terms, the cell subset or site label means: CD45RA+ positively selected. The CDR3 reads as follows: CASSLRVASGRAQETQYF. The sequenced DNA: TGTGCCAGCAGCCTCCGAGTGGCTAGCGGGAGGGCCCAAGAGACCCAGTACTTC.